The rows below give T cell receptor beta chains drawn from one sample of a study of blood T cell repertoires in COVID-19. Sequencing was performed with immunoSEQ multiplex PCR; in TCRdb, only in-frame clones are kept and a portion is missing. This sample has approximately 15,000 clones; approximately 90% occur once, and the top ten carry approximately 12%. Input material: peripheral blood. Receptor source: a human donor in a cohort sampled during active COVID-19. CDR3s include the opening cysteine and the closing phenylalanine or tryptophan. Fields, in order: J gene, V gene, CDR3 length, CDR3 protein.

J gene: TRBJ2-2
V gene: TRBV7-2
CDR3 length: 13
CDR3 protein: CASSSSNTGELFF

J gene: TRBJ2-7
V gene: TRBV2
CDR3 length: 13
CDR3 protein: CASSKSGGYEQYF

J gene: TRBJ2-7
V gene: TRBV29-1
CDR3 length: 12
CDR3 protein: CSTGDSSDEQYF

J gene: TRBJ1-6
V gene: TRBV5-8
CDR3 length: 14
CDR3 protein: CASSSDQGAGALHF

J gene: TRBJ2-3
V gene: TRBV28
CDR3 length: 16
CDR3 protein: CASSLIRGRLTDTQYF

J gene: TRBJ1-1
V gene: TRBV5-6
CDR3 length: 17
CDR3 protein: CASSGDTGSSWDTEAFF

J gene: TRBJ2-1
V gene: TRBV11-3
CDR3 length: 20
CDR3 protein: CASSLVRLTGSSGGADEQFF

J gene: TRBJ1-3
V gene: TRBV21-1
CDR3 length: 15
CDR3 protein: CASSKDEGDRDTIYF

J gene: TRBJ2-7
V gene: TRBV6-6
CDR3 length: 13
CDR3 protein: CASGSTGPLDRFF

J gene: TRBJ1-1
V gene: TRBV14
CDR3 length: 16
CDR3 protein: CASSQALLQGDTEAFF

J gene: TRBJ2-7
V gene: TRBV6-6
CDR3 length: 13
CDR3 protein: CASSSSGPYEQYF

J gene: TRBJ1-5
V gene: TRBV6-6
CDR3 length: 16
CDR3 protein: CASSYSLPGTGVYQHF

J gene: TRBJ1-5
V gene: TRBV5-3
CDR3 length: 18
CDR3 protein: CARSLPVTGNIVHQPQHF

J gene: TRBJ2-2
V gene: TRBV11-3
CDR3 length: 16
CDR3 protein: CASSSPRRGAGGELFF

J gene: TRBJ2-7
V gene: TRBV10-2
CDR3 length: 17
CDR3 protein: CASSGVYRTPLYYEQYF

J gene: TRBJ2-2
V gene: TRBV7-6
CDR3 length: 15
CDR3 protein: CASSLVSGGTGELFF

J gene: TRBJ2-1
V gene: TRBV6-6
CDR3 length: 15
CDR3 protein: CASSYEPSSYNEQFF

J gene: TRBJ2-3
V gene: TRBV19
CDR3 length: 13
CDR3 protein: CASSIVGADTQYF

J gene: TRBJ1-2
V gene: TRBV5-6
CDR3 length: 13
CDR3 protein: CASSIRTIYGYTF

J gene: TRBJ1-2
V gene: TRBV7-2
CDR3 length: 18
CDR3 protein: CASSLAGLRKVGHYGYTF

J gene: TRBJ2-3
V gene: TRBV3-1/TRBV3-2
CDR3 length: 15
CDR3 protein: CASSQGGGNTDTQYF

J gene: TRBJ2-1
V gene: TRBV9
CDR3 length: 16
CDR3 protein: CASSVNSGGLRDEQFF

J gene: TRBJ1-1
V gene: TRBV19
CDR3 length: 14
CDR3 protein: CASSRGDRGTEAFF

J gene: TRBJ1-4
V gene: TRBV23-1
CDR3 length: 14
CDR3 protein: CASNRQGRQEKLFF

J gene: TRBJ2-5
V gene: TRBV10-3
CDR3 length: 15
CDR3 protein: CAISGYRTGEETQYF

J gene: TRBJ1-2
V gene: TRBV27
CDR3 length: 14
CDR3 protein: CASTPTLGLGGYTF

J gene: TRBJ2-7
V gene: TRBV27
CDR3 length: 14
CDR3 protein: CASSLGGPGYEQYF

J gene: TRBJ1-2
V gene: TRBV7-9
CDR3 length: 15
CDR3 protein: CASSRHAPGFYGYTF

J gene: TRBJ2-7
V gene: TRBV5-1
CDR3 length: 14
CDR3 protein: CASSWAGGVNEQYF

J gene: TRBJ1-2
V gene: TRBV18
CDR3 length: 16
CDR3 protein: CASSPIPKQSADGYTF

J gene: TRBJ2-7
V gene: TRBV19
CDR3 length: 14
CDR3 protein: CASSMGTLFGEQYF

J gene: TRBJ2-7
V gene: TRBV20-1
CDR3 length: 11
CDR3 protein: CSARLAHEQYF

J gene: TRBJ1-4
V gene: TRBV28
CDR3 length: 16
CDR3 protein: CASRAAGPSTNEKLFF

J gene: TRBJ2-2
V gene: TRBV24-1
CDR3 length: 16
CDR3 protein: CATSDSGGSNTGELFF

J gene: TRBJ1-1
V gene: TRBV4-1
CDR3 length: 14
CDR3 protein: CASSSQIWDTEAFF

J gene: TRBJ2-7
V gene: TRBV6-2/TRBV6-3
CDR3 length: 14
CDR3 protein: CASRRSGSSYEQYF

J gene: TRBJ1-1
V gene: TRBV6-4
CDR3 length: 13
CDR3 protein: CASSRGGNTEAFF